The 6 T cell receptor beta chains in this list originate from one sample, sequenced in a study of blood T cell repertoires in COVID-19 (dated by TCRdb to between 2020 and 2021). The library was prepared using the immunoSEQ multiplex PCR assay. The clones in this table, taken by TCRdb from immuneACCESS, are in-frame only. Not every clone is retained; where verified, under half of the shortfall comes from an unresolved V gene, and the cause of the rest is unknown. Here the sample has around 250,000 clones; roughly 85% occur a single time. Roughly 5.3% of the sample is taken by the ten largest. Sequenced input: peripheral blood. Receptor source: a man over 45 with active or convalescent COVID-19.

This clone was counted once. This sequence joins TRBV29-1 and TRBJ2-7; tentatively, D is TRBD1 (6 bases). Trimming stripped 4 bases from V and 0 bases from J, with 22 bases between. The CDR3 totals 17 residues. The germline V gene has CDR1 SQVTM and CDR2 ANQGSEA. DNA for the CDR3: TGCAGCGTTGGGTGGGGGCCTAGGGCGGAAAGCTCCTACGAGCAGTACTTC. This translates into CSVGWGPRAESSYEQYF.

As regards this clone: One end of the junction fails to match germline, which may point to a read error. The J gene is TRBJ2-1, the V gene TRBV5-1, with 11 bases that match TRBD2. CDR3 length: 17 residues. The germline V gene encodes CDR1 SGHRS and CDR2 YFSETQ. The CDR3 reads CASRLGLAGGIVDEQFF. The CDR3 DNA follows: TGCGCCAGCAGATTGGGGCTAGCGGGAGGAATTGTCGATGAGCAGTTCTTC.

This sequence joins TRBV19 and TRBJ1-1; 8 nucleotides line up with TRBD1. CDR1 and CDR2 from the germline V gene are LNHDA and SQIVND (reference sequence). The CDR3 has 16 residues. V dropped 5 bases and J dropped 3; count of bases not matched to a gene: 11. The CDR3 region is CASSQGAQRRYTEAFF. CDR3 DNA: TGTGCCAGTAGTCAGGGGGCCCAAAGGAGATACACTGAAGCTTTCTTT.

This chain uses TRBV19 with TRBJ1-2; TRBD1 aligns across 8 bases. This CDR3 region has 17 residues. In germline, CDR1 is LNHDA, CDR2 SQIVND (reference sequence). Germline trimming cut 2 bases from V and 2 bases from J; bases unmatched to any gene: 10. The CDR3: CASSIPYRGRENYGYTF. CDR3 coding DNA: TGTGCCAGTAGTATACCTTACAGGGGGAGGGAGAACTATGGCTACACCTTC.

The table lists this clone with a count of one. V usage is TRBV5-1 and J usage is TRBJ2-5; 10 nucleotides agree with TRBD1. The CDR3 is 16 residues long. CDR1 and CDR2 (germline): SGHRS, YFSETQ. The J segment lost 4 bases and the V segment lost 0 bases, leaving 6 bases of the junction unmatched. CDR3 DNA sequence: TGCGCCAGCAGCTTGGGGGACAGGGGTTTTGGAGAGACCCAGTACTTC. It yields the protein CASSLGDRGFGETQYF.

CDR3 DNA: TGTGCCAGCAGCTTAATAGGGGGGGTCCGGCAAGAGACCCAGTACTTC. Translation gives CASSLIGGVRQETQYF. The rearrangement links TRBV7-3 to TRBJ2-5; TRBD2 is a possible D gene (7 bases). CDR1 and CDR2 from the germline V gene are SGHTA and FQGTGA. The CDR3 spans 16 residues. With 1 base removed from V and 2 bases from J, the gap between germline ends came to 14 bases. Based on the CDR3 plus reference TRBV7-3 and TRBJ2-5, the full variable domain is GAGVSQTPSNKVTEKGKYVELRCDPISGHTALYWYRQSLGQGPEFLIYFQGTGAADDSGLPNDRFFAVRPEGSVSTLKIQRTERGDSAVYLCASSLIGGVRQETQYFGPGTRLLVL.